The next 4 T cell receptor beta chains were all read from a single sample in a study of CD8+ T cells in alopecia areata. The sequencing template was cDNA reverse transcribed from extracted RNA. Produced via immunoSEQ multiplex PCR; TCRdb's table is partial and in-frame only. The table includes roughly 140,000 clones, less than 65% detected once. The sequencing input was CD8+ T cells sorted from blood. The receptor set was obtained from a human donor in good health.

The chain is built from TRBV29-1 and TRBJ2-7; the D call may be TRBD1 or TRBD2 (6 bases each). Deletions cut 6 bases from V and 6 bases from J, with 15 bases between. This CDR3 has 12 amino acids. The germline CDR1 and CDR2 sequences are SQVTM and ANQGSEA. CDR3 nucleotides: TGCAGCGTACAGGGACGGGGAGGCGAGCAGTACTTC. Translation gives CSVQGRGGEQYF.

The V and J genes are TRBV29-1 and TRBJ2-7; maybe TRBD2 (5 bases). The CDR3 spans 11 residues. V was trimmed by 3 bases and J by 3 bases, leaving 6 bases between them. Germline assignment: CDR1 SQVTM and CDR2 ANQGSEA. For the CDR3, the DNA is TGCAGCGTTGACGAGGGCTACGAGCAGTACTTC. This encodes CSVDEGYEQYF.

This clone was recorded only once. The V call is TRBV5-1, the J call TRBJ1-2; no clear D. Between the trimmed V and J ends, which lost 2 bases and 0 bases, there was a span of 5 bases. The CDR3 extends over 13 amino acids. CDR1 is SGHRS, CDR2 YFSETQ, per germline. The CDR3 DNA sequence: TGCGCCAGCAGCTTCCAAGCTAACTATGGCTACACCTTC. Encoded protein: CASSFQANYGYTF.

The rearrangement uses TRBV4-1 and TRBJ2-2; D might be TRBD2 (6 bases). Deletions cut 0 bases from V and 1 base from J, with 9 bases between. CDR1 MGHRA and CDR2 YSYEKL come from the germline V gene. The CDR3 covers 16 residues. The CDR3 nucleotides read TGCGCCAGCAGCCAAGATGTAGCGGTGAACACCGGGGAGCTGTTTTTT. Its protein is CASSQDVAVNTGELFF.